A selection of T cell receptor beta chains follows, all from one sample in a study of T cell responses to AZD1222 COVID-19 vaccine. Clones were sequenced by immunoSEQ multiplex PCR, and TCRdb holds only the in-frame ones, with some missing. Seen here are 100,000 to 150,000 clones, 86% observed once, and the top ten hold 10% to 15%. The sequences come from peripheral blood, collected on day 0 of AZD1222 vaccination. These receptor sequences come from an adult in good health. Each CDR3 is given with its conserved first and last residue. The D gene is left open where the match is weak. Only some rows state a clone size, as once, few, many or a class for expanded clones.

V,J,D,size,CDR3,DNA
TRBV7-8,TRBJ1-3,TRBD1,.,CASSSQGSGGNTIYF,TGTGCCAGCAGCTCACAGGGGAGTGGTGGAAACACCATATATTTT
TRBV7-2,TRBJ1-1,.,.,CASQKRGTEAFF,TGTGCCAGCCAAAAGAGGGGCACTGAAGCTTTCTTT
TRBV18,TRBJ1-4,.,.,CASSQATNEKLFF,TGTGCCAGCTCACAAGCAACTAATGAAAAACTGTTTTTT
TRBV7-9,TRBJ1-4,.,.,CASSPDEEWATNEKLFF,TGTGCCAGCAGCCCTGACGAGGAATGGGCAACTAATGAAAAACTGTTTTTT
TRBV27,TRBJ2-1,.,.,CASSLGTSYNEQFF,TGTGCCAGCAGTTTGGGGACGTCCTACAATGAGCAGTTCTTC
TRBV11-2,TRBJ2-7,.,.,CASSFSGEQYF,TGTGCCAGCAGCTTTTCGGGCGAGCAGTACTTC
TRBV19,TRBJ1-6,.,.,CASSPGTLASLNSPLHF,TGTGCCAGTAGTCCGGGGACTTTAGCATCCCTTAATTCACCCCTCCACTTT
TRBV7-9,TRBJ2-2,TRBD1,.,CASSWTGVSTGELFF,TGTGCCAGCAGCTGGACAGGGGTTAGCACCGGGGAGCTGTTTTTT
TRBV25-1,TRBJ1-6,.,.,CASSEYFQPNNSPLHF,TGTGCCAGCAGTGAATATTTCCAGCCTAATAATTCACCCCTCCACTTT
TRBV3-1/TRBV3-2,TRBJ1-6,.,.,CASSQVPWPDSPLHF,TGTGCCAGCAGCCAAGTCCCGTGGCCAGACTCACCCCTCCACTTT
TRBV2,TRBJ2-7,.,.,CASSELGTETYEQYF,TGTGCCAGCAGTGAACTTGGGACGGAAACCTACGAGCAGTACTTC
TRBV2,TRBJ2-1,.,.,CASSEARQDNEQFF,TGTGCCAGCAGTGAAGCGCGTCAGGACAATGAGCAGTTCTTC
TRBV3-1/TRBV3-2,TRBJ1-5,.,.,CASSQGTFYQPQHF,TGTGCCAGCAGCCAAGGGACCTTTTATCAGCCCCAGCATTTT
TRBV7-2,TRBJ2-3,.,.,CASSLAPSTDTQYF,TGTGCCAGCAGCTTAGCCCCATCCACAGATACGCAGTATTTT
TRBV24-1,TRBJ1-2,TRBD1,.,CATSDEGATYGYTF,TGTGCCACCAGTGACGAGGGGGCGACCTATGGCTACACCTTC
TRBV3-1/TRBV3-2,TRBJ1-1,.,once,CASSHGLHTEAFF,TGTGCCAGCAGCCACGGACTTCACACTGAAGCTTTCTTT
TRBV5-1,TRBJ2-3,TRBD2,few,CASSPNSGRATDTQYF,TGCGCCAGCAGTCCCAATAGCGGGAGGGCGACAGATACGCAGTATTTT
TRBV7-6,TRBJ2-2,.,.,CASSVSWPGELFF,TGTGCCAGCAGCGTCAGTTGGCCCGGGGAGCTGTTTTTT
TRBV20-1,TRBJ1-2,.,.,CSARSPGEYTF,TGCAGTGCTAGATCCCCAGGGGAGTACACCTTC
TRBV30,TRBJ1-2,.,.,CAWNLGLYGYTF,TGTGCCTGGAACTTGGGCCTCTATGGCTACACCTTC
TRBV7-3,TRBJ2-3,TRBD2,once,CASSLMAGGPDDTQYF,TGTGCCAGCAGCTTGATGGCGGGGGGGCCCGACGATACGCAGTATTTT
TRBV28,TRBJ1-2,.,.,CASSSPQDYGYTF,TGTGCCAGCAGTTCCCCTCAGGACTATGGCTACACCTTC
TRBV27,TRBJ1-5,TRBD1,.,CASSLGQGSQPQHF,TGTGCCAGCAGTTTGGGACAGGGGAGTCAGCCCCAGCATTTT
TRBV7-8,TRBJ1-1,.,once,CASSPRGRGSTEAFF,TGTGCCAGCAGCCCCCGGGGGAGGGGGAGCACTGAAGCTTTCTTT
TRBV7-3,TRBJ2-1,TRBD2,.,CASSLKASGRISSYNEQFF,TGTGCCAGCAGCTTAAAGGCTAGCGGACGAATTAGCTCCTACAATGAGCAGTTCTTC
TRBV28,TRBJ2-2,.,.,CASSRIRTGELFF,TGTGCCAGCAGTCGTATCCGCACCGGGGAGCTGTTTTTT
TRBV18,TRBJ2-5,.,once,CASSPRVEETQYF,TGTGCCAGCTCACCGAGGGTTGAAGAGACCCAGTACTTC
TRBV11-2,TRBJ2-1,TRBD2,.,CASSPGGYNEQFF,TGTGCCAGCAGCCCGGGGGGGTACAATGAGCAGTTCTTC
TRBV27,TRBJ1-2,.,.,CASSLSGVSYGYTF,TGTGCCAGCAGTTTATCTGGGGTCTCCTATGGCTACACCTTC
TRBV20-1,TRBJ2-7,TRBD1,.,CSASPSRTGDSYEQYF,TGCAGTGCTAGTCCAAGTAGGACAGGGGACTCCTACGAGCAGTACTTC
TRBV10-3,TRBJ1-2,.,.,CAISEGGNGYTF,TGTGCCATCAGTGAGGGGGGAAACGGCTACACCTTC
TRBV2,TRBJ2-7,.,.,CASSGPRLVFF,TGTGCCAGCAGTGGCCCCAGACTAGTTTTTTTC
TRBV28,TRBJ2-7,TRBD1,.,CASSRQGAYEQYF,TGTGCCAGCAGCCGACAGGGGGCCTACGAGCAGTACTTC
TRBV28,TRBJ2-5,TRBD1,.,CACTGQGSETQYF,TGTGCCTGTACGGGACAGGGTTCGGAGACCCAGTACTTC
TRBV12-5,TRBJ2-3,.,once,CASGPGVLISTDTQYF,TGTGCTAGTGGGCCCGGGGTACTTATTAGCACAGATACGCAGTATTTT
TRBV5-5,TRBJ2-1,TRBD2,.,CASSMQLAVDYNEQFF,TGTGCCAGCAGCATGCAACTAGCGGTGGACTACAATGAGCAGTTCTTC
TRBV27,TRBJ2-1,.,.,CASSSDPTTFGPRDEQFF,TGTGCCAGCAGTTCCGACCCCACGACCTTCGGTCCCCGTGATGAGCAGTTCTTC
TRBV19,TRBJ1-5,TRBD1,.,CASSAKTGNTFQPQHF,TGTGCCAGTAGTGCCAAGACAGGGAATACTTTCCAGCCCCAGCATTTT
TRBV7-9,TRBJ2-2,TRBD2,.,CASSLPSGRTGELFF,TGTGCCAGCAGCCTCCCTAGCGGGAGAACCGGGGAGCTGTTTTTT
TRBV7-9,TRBJ2-2,.,many,CASSLGYANTGELFF,TGTGCCAGCAGCTTAGGCTACGCGAACACCGGGGAGCTGTTTTTT
TRBV12-5,TRBJ2-3,TRBD2,.,CASGSGLASDTQYF,TGTGCTAGTGGCTCGGGACTAGCGTCAGATACGCAGTATTTT
TRBV29-1,TRBJ2-3,.,.,CSVAGTDTDTQYF,TGCAGCGTTGCCGGGACTGACACAGATACGCAGTATTTT
TRBV6-5,TRBJ2-1,.,.,CASTQSAYPYNEQFF,TGTGCCAGCACCCAAAGTGCCTACCCCTACAATGAGCAGTTCTTC
TRBV5-4,TRBJ1-4,.,.,CASSSGTGEKLFF,TGTGCCAGCAGCTCTGGTACGGGCGAAAAACTGTTTTTT
TRBV7-8,TRBJ2-7,.,.,CASRPARGTHEQYF,TGTGCCAGCCGGCCTGCCCGGGGTACCCACGAGCAGTACTTC
TRBV7-9,TRBJ1-4,.,.,CASSFASGNEKLFF,TGTGCCAGCAGTTTTGCTAGTGGTAATGAAAAACTGTTTTTT